These 26 T cell receptor beta chains originate from one sample sequenced in a study of Tregs in tolerant kidney transplant recipients. The repertoire was sequenced with immunoSEQ multiplex PCR; TCRdb's copy has only in-frame clones and lacks some. The sample has 70,000 to 95,000 clones, more than 85% seen once. Source: Tregs from blood, taken before the transplant. Every receptor here comes from a human donor who received a combined kidney and bone marrow transplant.

This rearrangement joins TRBV6-1 to TRBJ1-2, with a tentative D call TRBD1 (6 bases). V was pared by 7 bases and J by 4 bases, with 7 bases between. This CDR3 has 11 residues. Germline V gene sequence: CDR1 MNHNS, CDR2 SASEGT. The CDR3 region has the DNA TGTGCCAGCACCAGGGGCTATGGCTACACCTTC. Encoded protein: CASTRGYGYTF.

V gene TRBV5-1 combines with J gene TRBJ1-4; tentative D call: TRBD1 (6 bases). The ends were cut back, 6 bases at V and 0 bases at J, with 12 bases in the middle. CDR3 size: 15 residues. Germline V CDR1 and CDR2: SGHRS, YFSETQ. The chain's CDR3 is CASTSGTPTNEKLFF. CDR3 DNA sequence: TGCGCCAGCACATCCGGGACACCAACTAATGAAAAACTGTTTTTT.

The chain links TRBV7-2 to TRBJ1-2, with no clear D. Trimming cost V 2 bases and J 4 bases, with 11 bases left between them. The CDR3 is 14 amino acids. The germline V gene encodes CDR1 SGHTA and CDR2 FQGNSA. CDR3 loop: CASSLYSGSYGYTF. For the CDR3, the DNA is TGTGCCAGCAGCTTATATAGCGGGAGCTATGGCTACACCTTC.

The chain links TRBV28 to TRBJ2-7; TRBD1 is a possible D gene (6 bases). The germline V gene encodes CDR1 MDHEN and CDR2 SYDVKM. The CDR3 runs to 14 residues. V was cut by 5 bases and J by 2 bases, with 13 bases left in between. CDR3 in DNA: TGTGCCAGCAGTACAAATAACAGGGCCTACGAGCAGTACTTC. Translating it yields CASSTNNRAYEQYF.

The V and J genes are TRBV10-3 and TRBJ2-7, with D possibly TRBD1 on 6 matching bases. Trimming pared 4 bases from V and 3 bases from J, leaving 22 bases between. This CDR3 region has 17 residues. The V gene's germline CDR1 is ENHRY and CDR2 SYGVKD. The CDR3 DNA reads as TGTGCCATCAGTGGGGGCCTTCGGGACACCTTTCGCTACGAGCAGTACTTC. Protein: CAISGGLRDTFRYEQYF.

The chain recombines TRBV27 with TRBJ2-7; no firm D call. V was clipped by 0 bases and J by 4 bases, with 10 bases between them. Germline CDR1 reads MNHEY; CDR2 reads SMNVEV (reference sequence). This CDR3 contains 14 residues. The CDR3 nucleotides are TGTGCCAGCAGTTTATCAGTGGGCCCTTACGAGCAGTACTTC. It specifies CASSLSVGPYEQYF.

This chain's CDR3 is CASSSTDSYEQYF. CDR3 sequence (DNA): TGTGCCAGCAGTTCAACAGACTCCTACGAGCAGTACTTC. The chain has TRBV27 and TRBJ2-7, with D unclear. This CDR3 has 13 amino acids. The germline CDR1 and CDR2 sequences are MNHEY and SMNVEV (reference sequence). Trimming cost V 4 bases and J 0 bases, with 7 bases left between them.

A single count supports this clone. The genes are TRBV27 and TRBJ2-1; possible D gene TRBD2, 6 bases. The germline CDR1 and CDR2 sequences are MNHEY and SMNVEV (reference sequence). V lost 6 bases and J lost 2, with 32 bases in between. The CDR3 loop spans 21 amino acids. CDR3 nucleotide sequence: TGTGCCAGCAGCAATAAAACCGGGGGACCGAGGCCCGGGAGTGCCTACAATGAGCAGTTCTTC. Protein product: CASSNKTGGPRPGSAYNEQFF.

The chain links TRBV5-4 to TRBJ2-1; 7 nucleotides align to TRBD2. After removal of 2 bases from V and 8 bases from J, the junction contained 13 bases not matched to a gene. The CDR3 runs 16 residues. Germline V CDR1 and CDR2: SGHNT, YYREEE (reference sequence). The DNA of the CDR3 is TGTGCCAGCAGCTTAGGCAGCGGGATTGCGTTGGATGAGCAGTTCTTC. Translation: CASSLGSGIALDEQFF.

Of note for this clone: Different DNA sequences within this sample yield the same CDR3. The rearrangement uses TRBV18 and TRBJ2-3; D unresolved. Looked up from germline, CDR1 is KGHSH and CDR2 is LQKENI. This CDR3 region has 13 residues. The V gene lost 3 bases and the J gene lost 1 base, with 5 bases spanning the gap. The CDR3 nucleotides are TGTGCCAGCTCACCGGCAGGCACAGATACGCAGTATTTT. This sequence encodes CASSPAGTDTQYF.

The chain recombines TRBV30 with TRBJ2-1, with 8 positions matching TRBD2. The ends lost 1 base at V and 15 bases at J; junction bases unmatched: 11. This CDR3 is 13 amino acids long. Germline-derived CDR1 and CDR2 are GTSNPN and SVGIG (reference sequence). CDR3 in DNA: TGTGCCTGGAGTGCGGATAGCGGGATCAGTCTGTTCTTC. It translates to CAWSADSGISLFF. The whole variable domain, filled in from reference TRBV30 and TRBJ2-1, reads SQTIHQWPATLVQPVGSPLSLECTVEGTSNPNLYWYRQAAGRGLQLLFYSVGIGQISSEVPQNLSASRPQDRQFILSSKKLLLSDSGFYLCAWSADSGISLFFGPGTRLTVL.

This clone was seen once. The junction shows a germline mismatch at one end, possibly a read error. V is TRBV7-9 and J is TRBJ1-1; 7 nucleotides agree with TRBD1. The CDR3 is 13 residues long. Germline values: CDR1 SEHNR, CDR2 FQNEAQ (reference sequence). CDR3 coding DNA: TGTGCCAGCAGCTTCGGACAGGAGGGGTTGGGGGTCTTT. Translated, it gives CASSFGQEGLGVF.

V and J are TRBV5-4 and TRBJ2-4; 11 nucleotides line up with TRBD1. The CDR3 runs 15 residues. The V and J ends lost 1 base and 9 bases, in that order; junction bases with no gene match: 6. From germline, CDR1 is SGHNT and CDR2 YYREEE (reference sequence). The DNA for the CDR3 is TGTGCCAGCAGCTTGCCGGGACAGGGGGGTGGCATTCAGTACTTC. It yields the protein CASSLPGQGGGIQYF. Filled out from reference TRBV5-4 and TRBJ2-4, the complete variable domain reads ETGVTQSPTHLIKTRGQQVTLRCSSQSGHNTVSWYQQALGQGPQFIFQYYREEENGRGNFPPRFSGLQFPNYSSELNVNALELDDSALYLCASSLPGQGGGIQYFGAGTRLSVL.

The V and J genes are TRBV9 and TRBJ2-1; perhaps D is TRBD1 or TRBD2 (5 bases each). Germline CDR1 and CDR2: SGDLS and YYNGEE. V was cut by 0 bases and J by 6 bases, with 13 bases left in between. CDR3 length: 15 amino acids. This CDR3 is CASSVGGSLGNEQFF. The CDR3 DNA reads TGTGCCAGCAGCGTAGGGGGGAGCTTGGGCAATGAGCAGTTCTTC.

The chain recombines TRBV7-8 with TRBJ2-7; 7 bases align to TRBD1. The CDR3 is 15 amino acids. Per germline, CDR1 SGHVS and CDR2 FQNEAQ. J lost 2 bases, V lost 1 base, and 5 bases had no gene match. CDR3 DNA sequence: TGTGCCAGCAGCTTAGGTCAGGGGGTTCCCTACGAGCAGTACTTC. It is translated as CASSLGQGVPYEQYF.

J is TRBJ2-1 and V is TRBV6-6; D not resolved. Germline loops: CDR1 MNHNY, CDR2 SVGAGI (reference sequence). V lost 2 bases and J 7 bases, leaving 3 bases between the germline ends. This CDR3 region has 11 residues. The DNA of the CDR3 is TGTGCCAGCAGTTACGGGAATGAGCAGTTCTTC. It encodes CASSYGNEQFF.

The V and J genes are TRBV5-4 and TRBJ2-3, with D possibly TRBD2 on 6 matching bases. V was cut by 4 bases and J by 1 base, with 13 bases left in between. Germline lookup yields CDR1 SGHNT and CDR2 YYREEE (reference sequence). This CDR3 has 15 amino acids. This chain's CDR3 is CASSPGELRTDTQYF. Here the CDR3 DNA reads TGTGCCAGCAGCCCGGGGGAACTGCGCACAGATACGCAGTATTTT.

This chain uses TRBV6-6 with TRBJ2-3; 9 nucleotides match TRBD2. CDR1 is MNHNY, CDR2 SVGAGI, per germline (reference sequence). J gave up 2 bases and V 7 bases, and 4 bases lay outside the gene matches. This CDR3 spans 14 amino acids. The CDR3 sequence: CASTIAGVTDTQYF. CDR3 coding DNA: TGTGCCAGCACAATAGCGGGAGTCACAGATACGCAGTATTTT.

The chain couples TRBV18 to TRBJ1-2, with a tentative D call TRBD1 (6 bases). The V end was cut by 1 base, the J end by 6 bases, with 9 bases between. This CDR3 spans 13 amino acids. Germline V lookup: CDR1 KGHSH, CDR2 LQKENI. In DNA, the CDR3 is TGTGCCAGCTCACCACAGGGGGACAATGGCTACACCTTC. Its protein product is CASSPQGDNGYTF. The complete variable domain, with remaining parts taken from reference TRBV18 and TRBJ1-2, reads NAGVMQNPRHLVRRRGQEARLRCSPMKGHSHVYWYRQLPEEGLKFMVYLQKENIIDESGMPKERFSAEFPKEGPSILRIQQVVRGDSAAYFCASSPQGDNGYTFGSGTRLTVV.

V is TRBV28 and J is TRBJ2-7, with a tentative D call TRBD1 (5 bases). V was cut by 7 bases and J by 0 bases, with 19 bases left in between. The germline V gene encodes CDR1 MDHEN and CDR2 SYDVKM. The CDR3 spans 16 residues. As DNA, the CDR3 is TGTGCCAGCATCTCTGGGGCAGTGATGAGCTCCTACGAGCAGTACTTC. It is translated as CASISGAVMSSYEQYF.

The CDR3 protein is CASSLVSTLVQDTQYF. CDR3 nucleotides: TGTGCCAGCAGCTTAGTGTCCACCCTAGTACAAGATACGCAGTATTTT. The V gene is TRBV7-2, the J gene TRBJ2-3, with D unresolved. The germline gives CDR1 SGHTA, CDR2 FQGNSA. The V end lost 1 base, the J end lost 5 bases, and 16 bases lay between the germline ends. This CDR3 spans 16 amino acids.

CDR3 in amino acids: CASSRRSATNEKLFF. The CDR3 DNA reads TGTGCCAGCTCCCGGAGATCCGCAACTAATGAAAAACTGTTTTTT. V is TRBV2 and J is TRBJ1-4; no reliable D call. The CDR3 spans 15 residues. Germline V lookup: CDR1 SNHLY, CDR2 FYNNEI. The V and J ends lost 8 bases and 0 bases respectively, with 13 bases between them.

The rearrangement links TRBV28 to TRBJ2-1; D is undetermined. Germline V gives CDR1 MDHEN, CDR2 SYDVKM. Trimming stripped 3 bases from V and 5 bases from J, with 17 bases between. The CDR3 spans 16 residues. CDR3 DNA: TGTGCCAGCAGTTTCCCTTTAGGTCTGGGGAACAATGAGCAGTTCTTC. Its translation is CASSFPLGLGNNEQFF. Full variable domain (missing parts from reference TRBV28 and TRBJ2-1): DVKVTQSSRYLVKRTGEKVFLECVQDMDHENMFWYRQDPGLGLRLIYFSYDVKMKEKGDIPEGYSVSREKKERFSLILESASTNQTSMYLCASSFPLGLGNNEQFFGPGTRLTVL.

V gene TRBV5-1 combines with J gene TRBJ1-2, with 8 bases aligning to TRBD1. The CDR3 has 13 amino acids. Per germline, CDR1 SGHRS and CDR2 YFSETQ. The V and J ends lost 4 bases and 4 bases, in that order; junction bases with no gene match: 3. The chain's CDR3 is CASSLDRVYGYTF. The CDR3 nucleotides read TGCGCCAGCAGCCTGGACAGGGTCTATGGCTACACCTTC.

This clone was counted a few times. The chain links TRBV13 to TRBJ1-1; TRBD1 matches 9 bases. This CDR3 region has 15 residues. Germline CDR1 is PRHDT and CDR2 is FYEKMQ (reference sequence). The V and J ends lost 5 bases and 1 base, in that order; junction bases with no gene match: 5. The CDR3 DNA follows: TGTGCCAGCAGCGGAGACAGGGGGGGGAACACTGAAGCTTTCTTT. It codes for CASSGDRGGNTEAFF.

The chain couples TRBV29-1 to TRBJ2-3; D possibly uses TRBD1 or TRBD2 (5 bases each). Germline V gene data show CDR1 as SQVTM and CDR2 as ANQGSEA. Trimming stripped 3 bases from V and 4 bases from J, with 5 bases between. The CDR3 consists of 11 residues. The CDR3: CSVEGADTQYF. The DNA for the CDR3 is TGCAGCGTTGAGGGGGCAGATACGCAGTATTTT.